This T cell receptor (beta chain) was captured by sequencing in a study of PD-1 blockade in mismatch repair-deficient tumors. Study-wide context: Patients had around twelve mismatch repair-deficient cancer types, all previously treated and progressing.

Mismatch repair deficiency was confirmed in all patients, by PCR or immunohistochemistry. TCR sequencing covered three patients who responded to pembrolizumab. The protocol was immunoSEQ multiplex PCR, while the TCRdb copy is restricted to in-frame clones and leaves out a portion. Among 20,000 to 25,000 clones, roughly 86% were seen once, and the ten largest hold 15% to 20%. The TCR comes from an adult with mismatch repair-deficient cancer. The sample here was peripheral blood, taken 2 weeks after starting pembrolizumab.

The CDR3 nucleotides read TGTGCCAGCAGCAGAACAGTTAGCACAGATACGCAGTATTTT. This gives the protein CASSRTVSTDTQYF. V and J are TRBV2 and TRBJ2-3; no clear D gene. The CDR3 length is 14 residues. The ends were cut back, 6 bases at V and 0 bases at J, with 10 bases in the middle. Germline V gives CDR1 SNHLY, CDR2 FYNNEI.